This T cell receptor beta chain derives from a study of cytomegalovirus exposure and HLA in healthy donors (dated by TCRdb to 2015 to 2018). For the wider study: An earlier analysis of several hundred of the donors reported 250 to 300 Gb of sequence data and some 120 million unique TCR beta sequences from some 180 million T cells. Approximately 300 gigabases of sequencing data and 75 million to 85 million unique TCR sequences made up an early release that covered several hundred HLA-typed donors. Of the roughly 410 genotyped donors, roughly 80% were placed in the genetic ancestry cluster associated with self-reported Caucasian donors. The study was designed to test whether signatures of past pathogen exposure could be identified by cataloging public T cell receptors. The study profiled the T cell repertoires of 500 to 800 subjects by immunosequencing and related them to cytomegalovirus serostatus. In addition to the first cohort of 666 subjects, a separate validation cohort of 120 different subjects was used. The study combined high-throughput TCR immunosequencing, statistical association of individual TCRs with disease status, and machine learning to predict cytomegalovirus infection status. In a later analysis, previously published TCR beta repertoires from about 640 donors were re-analyzed and high-resolution HLA genotyping was added so that TCR occurrence patterns could be studied. The later analysis used no new phenotypic data to find candidate immune exposures, relying instead on TCR beta sequences and their occurrence across donors. An earlier analysis of approximately 640 of the donors applied high-throughput TCR beta sequencing to assess whether each TCR beta V gene segment acted as functional or pseudogenic. Donor age, sex, ethnicity and CMV serostatus were compiled together with the repertoire data. A later genetic analysis used genome-wide SNP genotypes for about three fifths of the roughly 700 donors, treating that subset as a discovery cohort. All discovery cohort repertoires had been generated using a single sequencing platform. Both class I and class II loci were covered by HLA typing, at four-digit resolution. Typing coverage varied by locus: roughly 629-630 donors for A, B, C, DRB1 and DQB1; roughly 500 for DQA1; 606 for DPA1; roughly 450 for DPB1. A handful of DR-DQ haplotypes were handled as single units for association and clustering because linkage in the cohort was strong. On average, about 200,000 unique TCR beta nucleotide sequences were sequenced per donor among 398 genotyped donors of the cohort, with 15% to 20% of those sequences being non-productive.

In total, about 650 healthy bone marrow donors made up the cohort. All cohort members were sampled while nominally healthy, although unrecorded immune exposures were likely present. The donor was CMV seronegative and was included in the group of a few hundred seronegative cohort members. Every donor gave a peripheral blood sample, and the peripheral blood mononuclear cells from that sample were used for TCR beta sequencing. Genomic DNA extraction from the blood cell samples was performed with the Qiagen DNeasy Blood Extraction Kit. Summary of the overall study and its limitations: In a later genetic analysis, a missense DCLRE1C variant was associated with V-gene and J-gene trimming of TCR beta chains, and the association was replicated in an independent cohort. According to a later analysis, most CMV-associated TCR beta chains appeared to be HLA-restricted, and the HLA associations seemed to be driven largely by CMV exposure. Because counts were too low, some 17 rarely observed V segments, including chromosome 9 orphons, were excluded from the earlier analysis of around 590 of the donors. Because some donors lacked HLA typing at each locus, the association tests relied only on the typed subset. An earlier analysis of approximately 600 of the donors showed that most TCR beta V segments appeared in productive rearrangements either about 90% or about 30% of the time, which broadly matched IMGT annotations. Sequencing depth was assumed to be roughly uniform across donors in the presence/absence analyses, though that assumption may not hold. Across donors, most TCR sequences were observed very rarely, whereas some public TCRs were present in many individuals. Linkage disequilibrium might explain the correlated functional status among segregating V segments, but an unknown experimental factor could not be ruled out. For the cohort, immune exposure information was limited to CMV serostatus. Specific HLA alleles were associated with more than 15,000 TCR beta sequences at a false discovery rate of 0.05 in a later analysis. The sequencing pipeline was judged likely to have produced a cluster of highly shared sequence variants as a technical artifact. In this cohort, only TCR beta chains were sequenced, and detectable features were limited by the absence of alpha or paired-chain data. The classifier was reported to diagnose cytomegalovirus status with high specificity and sensitivity in both the original and validation cohorts. In the study, around 150 TCR beta chains were listed as associated with cytomegalovirus. A later genetic analysis reported fewer N-insertions in productive TCRs among donors in an Asian-associated ancestry cluster than the roughly 700-donor mean. In a later analysis, the rate of TCR association differed among HLA loci, with DRB1 alleles having the most associated TCRs and HLA-C alleles having the fewest. A further reported finding was that TCR beta sequences accurately predicted the HLA-A and HLA-B alleles for most subjects in the first cohort. In vitro tests confirmed that a few of the cytomegalovirus-associated TCR beta chains recognize cytomegalovirus antigens. It was suggested by the authors that the approach could potentially be generalized to other disease states and immunological phenotypes. A later analysis found that HLA-associated TCR beta chains were more clonally expanded and had lower generation probabilities than equally common non-associated chains. In a later analysis, several top co-occurrence clusters were reported to appear linked to parvovirus B19, influenza, CMV and Epstein-Barr virus. When HLA alleles, especially DR and DQ, strongly co-occurred, attributing TCR associations to individual alleles was difficult.

A word on this clone: What antigen it recognizes has not been identified. The sample holds no much larger clone one base away, and base qualities are not on file.

Libraries were made using the immunoSEQ multiplex PCR assay. The multiplex PCR relied on a mix of 60 forward primers for TCR Vbeta segments and 13 reverse primers for TCR Jbeta segments. The CDR3 region of rearranged TCR beta genes was amplified from genomic DNA with a multiplex PCR assay. Amplified TCR beta libraries were sequenced as 87-base-pair reads on the Illumina HiSeq System. The source study handled its data this way. A later analysis counted tens of millions of unique TCR beta chains across the approximately 700 repertoires, and approximately 11 million of these chains were shared by at least two donors. Raw reads were error-corrected and collapsed into unique sequences by a nearest-neighbor algorithm in which closely related sequences were merged to remove PCR and sequencing errors. V, D and J gene segments were assigned by aligning CDR3 sequences to IMGT reference sequences. For a sequence to be retained, a match of at least six nucleotides was required to both a V gene segment and a J gene segment. Rearrangements were called productive when the CDR3 lacked stop codons and stayed in frame with V and J; all others were non-productive. Following IMGT convention, CDR3 was defined as the stretch from the second conserved V-encoded cysteine up to the conserved J-encoded phenylalanine. Sequences without an unambiguous match to a single V gene segment were excluded from the earlier analysis of almost 600 of the donors. In an earlier analysis of 450 to 700 of the donors, V segments were called functional above 56.7% productive rearrangements and were called segregating when the between-donor standard deviation exceeded 5%. A statistical classification framework was developed to diagnose cytomegalovirus status using the catalog of TCR beta chain sequences. In a later analysis, V and J genes were assigned by comparing TCR nucleotide sequences against IMGT/GENE-DB human TR gene sequences. The TCRdist pipeline was used in a later analysis to assign CDR3 sequences and most-parsimonious VDJ recombination scenarios. In a later analysis, each TCR beta chain was defined by its CDR3 amino acid sequence together with its V-gene family, and reads lacking a unique V-gene family were excluded. A later analysis removed 500 to 650 highly shared, low-generation-probability nucleotide sequences to deal with suspected cross-contamination and a sequencing artifact. For each public chain, a later analysis derived a clonal expansion index from normalized ranks of inferred template counts within each repertoire. A later analysis computed generation probabilities with a VDJ recombination model fitted to out-of-frame rearrangements, and checked the results against IGoR. A later analysis scored TCR-TCR, TCR-HLA and TCR-CMV co-occurrence with hypergeometric tests, applying a repertoire-size bias correction to TCR pairs. False discovery rates were estimated in a later analysis by permuting HLA or CMV assignments 20 times. In a later analysis, co-occurring TCRs were grouped using DBSCAN, and TCRdist sequence similarity was added for clustering within HLA-allele-positive subsets. For co-occurrence clustering, repertoires with fewer than 30,000 or more than 120,000 public chains were excluded, along with 5 or 6 repertoires with anomalous nucleotide sharing. The immuneACCESS repertoire file appears here via TCRdb, limited to in-frame rearrangements. These files lack a portion of the clones; in checked studies, under half of the deficit traces to unresolved V genes, and the cause of the others is not known. V, J and clone size are those of that table, while D and trimming were read from the DNA. Counted in this sample were approximately 290,000 clones; roughly 80% of them appeared once. The top ten hold more than 0.3% of the sample.

Specimen: PBMCs. The receptor comes from a girl aged 2-10 years in good health and CMV-seronegative.

The DNA sequence is given as TGTGCCAGCAGTGGCCCCATAGCGGGGTCATCCTACAATGAGCAGTTCTTC. The encoded protein is CASSGPIAGSSYNEQFF. The chain employs TRBV6-1 and TRBJ2-1; the junction holds 8 bases that match TRBD2. The germline V gene specifies MNHNS as CDR1 and SASEGT as CDR2. The CDR3 goes from the cysteine to the phenylalanine over 17 residues. Kept here is only the CDR3 DNA, which spans 51 bases and is read in frame from base 1. V loses 4 bases at its end and J loses 1 base; junction bases beyond the gene matches: 9.